This TCR beta chain was documented in a study of blood T cell repertoires in COVID-19 (TCRdb year 2020). Concerning the study at large: Samples covering the acute and convalescent phases of COVID-19 were provided by collaborators in the United States, Italy and Spain. The material from the prospective study consisted of cDNA or gDNA derived from T cells, B-cell-depleted T cells, or PBMCs. The dataset comprised deeply sampled blood TCRbeta repertoires from subjects exposed to, actively infected with, or recovered from COVID-19. The repertoires were released in a freely available public database intended as a resource for research on the immune response to SARS-CoV-2. The samples were drawn from the first 160 participants of the ongoing ImmuneRACE study and from 1,254 subjects provided by 6 global collaborators. The sample metadata nearly always contained a de-identified subject ID, COVID-19 status, age in years and sex. HLA class I and class II types, where available, came from metadata supplied by the sample provider rather than from assay-based typing. Results the study describes overall, beyond this receptor: Clinical and demographic metadata were provided uncurated, with the amount varying by source and participant.

Whole blood was collected in K2EDTA tubes by collaborating institutions according to the institutions' own protocols. Collaborator samples were shipped for TCRbeta analysis as frozen whole blood, isolated PBMCs, or DNA extracted from either sample type. TCRbeta CDR3 regions were amplified from genomic DNA by means of the immunoSEQ Assay, a bias-controlled multiplex PCR. In the paper's pipeline: The number of nucleated cells in each sample was estimated by amplification of reference gene primers within the assay. Sequence reads were collapsed and filtered to measure the absolute abundance of every unique TCRbeta CDR3 rearrangement. Productive Simpson clonality was computed per sample as the square root of Simpson's diversity index over productive rearrangements. TCRdb provides this immuneACCESS table in a form limited to in-frame rearrangements. Some clones are lacking; in checked studies, under half of them reflect an unresolved V gene, and why the rest are absent is not known. V and J calls and clone size are copied from that table; D and trimming were computed from the DNA. This sample has about 260,000 clones in its table, and approximately 86% of those were observed once. Nearly 2% of the sample rests with the top ten.

Remarks on this clone: There is no known antigen for this receptor. The sample holds no much larger clone one base away, and base qualities are not on file.

Based on the germline V gene, the CDR1 and CDR2 sequences are WSHSY and SAAADI. The junction shows trimming of 5 bases on V and 3 bases on J, and the gene matches do not reach 9 bases of it. The CDR3 sequence holds 15 residues, the cysteine and phenylalanine included. Of the read, only the CDR3 DNA is kept; its 45 bases are in frame from base 1. Sequenced: peripheral blood. Recombination connected TRBV10-2 to TRBJ2-7; 8 bases in the junction line up with TRBD1. This TCR was recovered from a man aged 25-45 years with active or convalescent COVID-19. Here is the DNA: TGCGCCAGCAGTAATATTAAGGACAGGGACTACGAGCAGTACTTC. It is translated as CASSNIKDRDYEQYF.